The rows below give T cell receptor beta chains drawn from one sample of a study of T-cell reconstitution after alpha-beta-depleted transplantation in children. One entry per CDR3 protein results from TCRdb running MiXCR on the PCR reads. The sample has over 150,000 distinct CDR3 sequences, about 6% seen once. Sequences were derived from PBMCs, sampled before TCRalphabeta/CD19-depleted stem cell transplant. These receptors were taken from a girl under three years old with combined immunodeficiency, due to receive a stem cell transplant. Each CDR3 is given with its conserved first and last residue.

v_gene,CDR3aa
TRBV5-5,CASSLSRDRTGHEQYF
TRBV29-1,CSVVSIVQPGEQFF
TRBV7-2,CASSLEGWRETQYF
TRBV6-5,CASTTGYTGELFF
TRBV4-3,CASSYRRTDTQYF
TRBV5-1,CASSLDWAGPTDTQYF
TRBV7-9,CASSMGGLSPLHF
TRBV28,CASSLVYWGEDADTQYF
TRBV5-1,CASSLSSIGQGYEQYF
TRBV5-5,CASSLLVKGYGYYEQYF
TRBV27,CASSSTNTEAFF
TRBV7-6,CASSLESGTFYNEQFF
TRBV7-8,CASSLGDRFDETQYF
TRBV12-3/TRBV12-4,CASSLNLVPRKIYEQYF
TRBV25-1,CASSQREYYNEQFF
TRBV12-3/TRBV12-4,CASSLRGLGQPQHF
TRBV5-4,CASSRDRGNEKLFF
TRBV12-3/TRBV12-4,CASSPIGQGVYEQYF
TRBV6-5,CASSYSGTLEAFF
TRBV4-3,CASSQEGRIRELFF
TRBV28,CASSLIRRGLAGTEQYF
TRBV7-9,CASSLERGAFRNEQYF
TRBV29-1,CSVEDALSSYNEQFF
TRBV29-1,CSEKQGGETQYF
TRBV7-2,CASSLVFLGNTGELFF
TRBV9,CASSVATPTRGVYNEQFF
TRBV5-1,CASSLPGTAETQYF
TRBV20-1,CSAAPLAGGVYEQYF
TRBV4-2,CASSQGWAGGKPQHF
TRBV20-1,CSARPSSSYNEQFF
TRBV4-2,CASSQDMTGPASGANVLTF
TRBV7-6,CASRRPRTSKEQYF
TRBV7-2,CASSLDLNYGYTF
TRBV6-2/TRBV6-3,CASSGSGTGEETQYF
TRBV24-1,CATSDLNRTRTGPNTGELFF
TRBV30,CAWRIGTGGNQPQHF
TRBV15,CAITIPTGIPDTQYF
TRBV7-2,CASSLGTGWTDTQYF
TRBV6-8,CASGLRDDSYEQYF
TRBV5-1,CASSWESGSDLSPLHF
TRBV12-3/TRBV12-4,CASSYVSYNEQFF
TRBV12-3/TRBV12-4,CASSLYGGGTTDTQYF
TRBV2,CASSADPASYGYTF
TRBV15,CATSRELQGITEAFF
TRBV12-3/TRBV12-4,CASSFSSGVGEAFF
TRBV28,CASSLSGLVSLFF
TRBV28,CASSSTMWTGELFF
TRBV28,CASSLYWTFGNTIYF
TRBV27,CASSLYPLNTGELFF
TRBV5-5,CASSFRGNYEQYF
TRBV7-8,CASSLVIGTVGNIQYF
TRBV4-1,CASSLDRGGHYNEQFF
TRBV12-3/TRBV12-4,CASSATGGSDTQYF
TRBV27,CASSLSVASGQPQHF
TRBV6-1,CASSRTSGGYEQYF